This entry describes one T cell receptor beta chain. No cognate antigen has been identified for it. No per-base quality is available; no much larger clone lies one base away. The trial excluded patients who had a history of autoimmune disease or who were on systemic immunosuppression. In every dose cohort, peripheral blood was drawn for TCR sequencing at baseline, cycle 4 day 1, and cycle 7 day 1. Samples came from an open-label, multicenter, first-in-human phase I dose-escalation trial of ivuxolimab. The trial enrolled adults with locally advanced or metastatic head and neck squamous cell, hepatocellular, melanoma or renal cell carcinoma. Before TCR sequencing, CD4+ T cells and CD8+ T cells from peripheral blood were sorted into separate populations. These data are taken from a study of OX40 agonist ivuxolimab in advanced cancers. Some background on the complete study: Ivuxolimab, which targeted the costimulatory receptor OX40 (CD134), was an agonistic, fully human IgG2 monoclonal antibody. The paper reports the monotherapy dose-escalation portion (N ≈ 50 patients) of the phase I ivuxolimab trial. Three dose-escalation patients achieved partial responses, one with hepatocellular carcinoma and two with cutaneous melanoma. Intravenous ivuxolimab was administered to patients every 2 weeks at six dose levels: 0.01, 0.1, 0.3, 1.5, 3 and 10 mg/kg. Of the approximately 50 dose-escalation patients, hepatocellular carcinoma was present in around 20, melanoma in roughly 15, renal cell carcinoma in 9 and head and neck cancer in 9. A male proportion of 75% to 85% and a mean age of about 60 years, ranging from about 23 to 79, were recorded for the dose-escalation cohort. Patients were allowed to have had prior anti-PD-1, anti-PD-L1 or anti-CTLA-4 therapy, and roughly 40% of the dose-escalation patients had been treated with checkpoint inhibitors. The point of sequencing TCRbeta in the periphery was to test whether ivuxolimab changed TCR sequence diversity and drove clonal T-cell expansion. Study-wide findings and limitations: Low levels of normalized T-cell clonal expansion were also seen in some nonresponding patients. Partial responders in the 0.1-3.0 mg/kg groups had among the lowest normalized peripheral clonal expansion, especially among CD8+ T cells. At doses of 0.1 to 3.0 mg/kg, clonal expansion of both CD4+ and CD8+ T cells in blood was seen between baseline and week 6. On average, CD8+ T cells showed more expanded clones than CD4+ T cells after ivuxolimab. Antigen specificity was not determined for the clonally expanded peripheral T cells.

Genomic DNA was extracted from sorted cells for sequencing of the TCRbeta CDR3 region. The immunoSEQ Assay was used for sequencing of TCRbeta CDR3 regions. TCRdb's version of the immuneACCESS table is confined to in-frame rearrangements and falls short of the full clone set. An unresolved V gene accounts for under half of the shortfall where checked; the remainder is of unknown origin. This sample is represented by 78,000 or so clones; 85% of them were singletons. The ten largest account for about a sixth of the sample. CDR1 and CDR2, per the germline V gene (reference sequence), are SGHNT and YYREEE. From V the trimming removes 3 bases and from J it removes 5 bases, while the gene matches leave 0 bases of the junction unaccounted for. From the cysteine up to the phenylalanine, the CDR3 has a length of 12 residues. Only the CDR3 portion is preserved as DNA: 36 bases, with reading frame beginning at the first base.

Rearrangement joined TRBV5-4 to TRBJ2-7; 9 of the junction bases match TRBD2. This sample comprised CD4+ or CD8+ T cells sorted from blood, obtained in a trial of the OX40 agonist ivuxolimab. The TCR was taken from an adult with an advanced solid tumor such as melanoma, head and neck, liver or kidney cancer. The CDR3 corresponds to CASSWTSDEQYF. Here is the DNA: TGTGCCAGCAGCTGGACTAGCGACGAGCAGTACTTC.